This TCR beta chain was identified during a study of blood T cell repertoires in COVID-19. Study information: T cells, B-cell-depleted T cells, or PBMCs provided the cDNA or gDNA that served as material.

Sequenced by immunoSEQ multiplex PCR; TCRdb stores in-frame clones only, minus some. The sample yields roughly 300,000 clones, 90% seen once. The CDR3 runs 17 residues. The germline V and J ends were trimmed by 6 bases and 4 bases, with 21 bases remaining between them. Germline CDR1 is KGHSH and CDR2 is LQKENI. This receptor was identified in a woman aged 25 to 45 who had recovered from COVID-19. The sample taken for sequencing was PBMCs or T cells enriched from blood (not recorded which). This chain joins TRBV18 and TRBJ2-2; a possible D gene is TRBD2 (6 bases). CDR3 nucleotides: TGTGCCAGCTCCCAGTTTCCGGCGGGGCGAACCACCGGGGAGCTGTTTTTT. It codes for CASSQFPAGRTTGELFF.